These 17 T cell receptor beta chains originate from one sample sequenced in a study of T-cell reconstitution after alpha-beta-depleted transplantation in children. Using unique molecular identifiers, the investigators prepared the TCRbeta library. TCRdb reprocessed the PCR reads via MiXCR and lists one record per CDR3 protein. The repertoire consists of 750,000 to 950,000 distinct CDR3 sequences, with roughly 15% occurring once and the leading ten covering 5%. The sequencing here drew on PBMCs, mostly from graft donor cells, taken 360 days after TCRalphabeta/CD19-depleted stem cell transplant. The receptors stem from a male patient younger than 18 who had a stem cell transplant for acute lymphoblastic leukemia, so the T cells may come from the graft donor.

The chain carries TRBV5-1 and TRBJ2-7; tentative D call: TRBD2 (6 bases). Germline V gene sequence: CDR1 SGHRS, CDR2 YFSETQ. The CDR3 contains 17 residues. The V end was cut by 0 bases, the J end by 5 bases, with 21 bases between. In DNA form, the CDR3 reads TGCGCCAGCAGCTTGGTTTACACACGGGACTTATGGGACGAGCAGTACTTC. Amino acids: CASSLVYTRDLWDEQYF.

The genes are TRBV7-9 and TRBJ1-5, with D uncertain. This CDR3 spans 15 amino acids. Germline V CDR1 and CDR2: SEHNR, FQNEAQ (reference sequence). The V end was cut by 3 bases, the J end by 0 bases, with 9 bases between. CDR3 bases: TGTGCCAGCAGCTTCGGCGGGCATAGCAATCAGCCCCAGCATTTT. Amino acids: CASSFGGHSNQPQHF.

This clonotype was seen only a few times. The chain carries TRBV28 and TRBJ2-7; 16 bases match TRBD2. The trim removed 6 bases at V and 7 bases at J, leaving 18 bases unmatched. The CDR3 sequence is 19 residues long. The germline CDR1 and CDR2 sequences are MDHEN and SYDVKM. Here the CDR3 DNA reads TGTGCCAGCAGCCGCCCTCCGGGACTAGCGGGAGGGCCATTAGGGGAGCAGTACTTC. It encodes CASSRPPGLAGGPLGEQYF.

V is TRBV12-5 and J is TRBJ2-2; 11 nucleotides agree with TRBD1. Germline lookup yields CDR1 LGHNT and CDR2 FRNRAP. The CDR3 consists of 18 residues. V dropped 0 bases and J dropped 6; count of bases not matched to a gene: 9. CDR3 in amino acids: CASGLVILSGQGAGELFF. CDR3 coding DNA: TGTGCTAGTGGTTTGGTAATTCTCTCGGGACAGGGGGCCGGGGAGCTGTTTTTT. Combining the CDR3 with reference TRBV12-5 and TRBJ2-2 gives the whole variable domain DARVTQTPRHKVTEMGQEVTMRCQPILGHNTVFWYRQTMMQGLELLAYFRNRAPLDDSGMPKDRFSAEMPDATLATLKIQPSEPRDSAVYFCASGLVILSGQGAGELFFGEGSRLTVL.

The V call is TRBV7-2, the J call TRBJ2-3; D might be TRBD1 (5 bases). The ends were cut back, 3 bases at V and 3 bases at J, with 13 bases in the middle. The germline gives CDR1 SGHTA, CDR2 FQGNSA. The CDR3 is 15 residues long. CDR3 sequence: CASSFVRVETDTQYF. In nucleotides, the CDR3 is TGTGCCAGCAGCTTTGTCAGGGTGGAAACAGATACGCAGTATTTT.

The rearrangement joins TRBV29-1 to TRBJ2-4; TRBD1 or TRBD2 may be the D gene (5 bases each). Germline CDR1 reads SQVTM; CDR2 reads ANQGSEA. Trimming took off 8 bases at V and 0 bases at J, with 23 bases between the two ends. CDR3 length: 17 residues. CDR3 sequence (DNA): TGCAGCATCATGGGGCAGGCGGGCCCGGCAGCCAAAAACATTCAGTACTTC. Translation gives CSIMGQAGPAAKNIQYF.

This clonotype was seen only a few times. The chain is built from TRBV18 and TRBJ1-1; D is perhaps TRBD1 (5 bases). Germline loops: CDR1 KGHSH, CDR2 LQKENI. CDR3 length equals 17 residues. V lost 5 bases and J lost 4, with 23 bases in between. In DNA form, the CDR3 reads TGTGCCAGCTCATCCAACCAGGGCCCCCCACGGCCCACTGAAGCTTTCTTT. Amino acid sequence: CASSSNQGPPRPTEAFF.

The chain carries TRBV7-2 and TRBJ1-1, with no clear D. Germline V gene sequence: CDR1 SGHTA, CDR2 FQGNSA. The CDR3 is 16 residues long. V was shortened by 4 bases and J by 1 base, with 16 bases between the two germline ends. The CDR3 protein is CASSSHPPLGNTEAFF. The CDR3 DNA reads TGTGCCAGCAGCTCACACCCGCCCTTGGGGAACACTGAAGCTTTCTTT.

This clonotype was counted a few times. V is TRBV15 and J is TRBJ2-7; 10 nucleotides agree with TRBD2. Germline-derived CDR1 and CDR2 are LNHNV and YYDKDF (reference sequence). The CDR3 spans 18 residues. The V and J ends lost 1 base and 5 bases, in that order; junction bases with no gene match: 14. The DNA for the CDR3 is TGTGCCACCAGCAGAGCAGTTGGGTCTAGCGGGAGCTTAAACGAGCAGTACTTC. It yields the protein CATSRAVGSSGSLNEQYF. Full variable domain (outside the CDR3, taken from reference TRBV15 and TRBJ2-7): DAMVIQNPRYQVTQFGKPVTLSCSQTLNHNVMYWYQQKSSQAPKLLFHYYDKDFNNEADTPDNFQSRRPNTSFCFLDIRSPGLGDTAMYLCATSRAVGSSGSLNEQYFGPGTRLTVT.

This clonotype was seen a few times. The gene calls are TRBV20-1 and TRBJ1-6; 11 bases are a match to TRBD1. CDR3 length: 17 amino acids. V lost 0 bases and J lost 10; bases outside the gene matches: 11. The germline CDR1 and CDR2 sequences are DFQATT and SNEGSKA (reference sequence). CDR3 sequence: CSARDRSRDRGDSPLHF. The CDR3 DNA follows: TGCAGTGCTAGAGATCGGTCAAGGGACAGGGGGGACTCACCCCTCCACTTT.

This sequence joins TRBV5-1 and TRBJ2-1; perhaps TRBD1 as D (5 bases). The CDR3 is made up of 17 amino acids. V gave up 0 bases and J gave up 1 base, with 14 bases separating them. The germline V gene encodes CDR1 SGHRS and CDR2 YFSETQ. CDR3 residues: CASSLAWGDPSYNEQFF. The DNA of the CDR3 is TGCGCCAGCAGCTTGGCCTGGGGCGATCCTTCCTACAATGAGCAGTTCTTC.

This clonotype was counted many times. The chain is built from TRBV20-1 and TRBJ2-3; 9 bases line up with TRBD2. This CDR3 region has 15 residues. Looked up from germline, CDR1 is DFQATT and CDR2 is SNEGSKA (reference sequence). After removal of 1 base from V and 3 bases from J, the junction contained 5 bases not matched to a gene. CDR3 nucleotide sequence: TGCAGTGCTAGAGTCCCTGGACTAGCGACAGATACGCAGTATTTT. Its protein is CSARVPGLATDTQYF.

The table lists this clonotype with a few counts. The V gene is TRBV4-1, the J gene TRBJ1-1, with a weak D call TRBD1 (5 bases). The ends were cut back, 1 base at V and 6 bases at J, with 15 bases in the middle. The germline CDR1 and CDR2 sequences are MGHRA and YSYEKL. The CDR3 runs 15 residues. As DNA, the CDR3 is TGCGCCAGCAGCCAAGGGTTGGGGGGGAAGGCTGAAGCTTTCTTT. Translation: CASSQGLGGKAEAFF.

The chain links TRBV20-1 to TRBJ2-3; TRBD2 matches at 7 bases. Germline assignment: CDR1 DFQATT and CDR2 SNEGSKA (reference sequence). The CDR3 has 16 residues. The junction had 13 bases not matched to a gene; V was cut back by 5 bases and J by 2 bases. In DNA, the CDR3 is TGCAGTGCTCCCCGAAGGAGTAGCGGGTTCACAGATACGCAGTATTTT. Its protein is CSAPRRSSGFTDTQYF.

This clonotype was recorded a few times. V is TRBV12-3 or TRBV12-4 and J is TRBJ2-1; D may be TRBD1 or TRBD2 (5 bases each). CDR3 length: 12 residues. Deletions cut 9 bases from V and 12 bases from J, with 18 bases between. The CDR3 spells CARGVPPFRQFF. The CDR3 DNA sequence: TGTGCCAGGGGGGTCCCACCGTTTAGGCAGTTCTTC.

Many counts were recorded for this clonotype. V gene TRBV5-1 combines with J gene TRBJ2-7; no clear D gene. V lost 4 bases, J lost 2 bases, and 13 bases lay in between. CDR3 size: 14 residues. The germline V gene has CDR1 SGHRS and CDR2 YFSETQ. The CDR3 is CASSPEYLTYEQYF. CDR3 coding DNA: TGCGCCAGCAGCCCGGAATATCTTACCTACGAGCAGTACTTC.

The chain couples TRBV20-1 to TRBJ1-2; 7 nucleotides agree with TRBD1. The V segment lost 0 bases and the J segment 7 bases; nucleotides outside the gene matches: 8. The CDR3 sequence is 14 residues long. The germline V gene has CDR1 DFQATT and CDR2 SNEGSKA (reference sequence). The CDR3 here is CSARDRGTAGGYTF. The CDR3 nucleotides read TGCAGTGCTAGAGATCGAGGGACAGCAGGTGGCTACACCTTC.